This TCR beta chain stems from a study of CXCR3-negative and CXCR3-positive naive CD8 T cells. Cells that were CD45RO-CCR7+CD27+CD95- constituted naive CD8+ T cells. This CDR3 comprises 14 residues. CDR1 is SQVTM, CDR2 ANQGSEA, per germline. Study results and limitations: The study found that naive CXCR3-negative and CXCR3-positive cells shared TRBV-TRBJ usage, while memory cells differed. Naive CXCR3-positive cells had TRB CDR3s more hydrophobic than those of CXCR3-negative naive cells.

The method, 5' RACE with UMI labels, was used to prepare the TRB cDNA libraries. TCRdb re-analyzed the 5' RACE reads; it lists each CDR3 protein once, without DNA. The specimen's table records just over 40,000 distinct CDR3 sequences. Concerning this clonotype itself: Its antigen is not known.

The sample comprised naive CXCR3- CD8+ T cells from blood. Subset reported: CD45RO-CCR7+CD27+CD95- naive CD8+ T cells lacking CXCR3 (TNR3-). This chain connects TRBV29-1 to TRBJ2-7; TCRdb's assignment of TRBD1 cannot be checked, as there is no DNA. The source is a human donor in good health. Some clones in this sample may be carry-over from other donors' samples. The CDR3 spells CSVEGQGAPYEQYF.